A selection of T cell receptor beta chains follows, all from one sample in a study of blood T cell repertoires in COVID-19. Repertoires were generated with immunoSEQ multiplex PCR, while TCRdb's copy carries only in-frame clones and drops some. This table holds about 350,000 clones, roughly 87% found once. The sample comprised PBMCs or T cells enriched from blood (not recorded which). These receptors were collected from a woman in her 30s who had recovered from COVID-19. CDR3s include the opening cysteine and the closing phenylalanine or tryptophan. The order of the fields is V gene, clone size, D gene, J gene, CDR3 DNA, CDR3 protein. The D gene is left open where the match is weak. Clone size is stated in some rows and not others, as once, few, many or a class when expanded.

v_call: TRBV28
clone_size: few
d_call: TRBD1
j_call: TRBJ1-2
cdr3_nt: TGTGCCAGCAGGTTAACAGGGGGCGCTGATGGCTACACCTTC
cdr3_aa: CASRLTGGADGYTF

v_call: TRBV3-1/TRBV3-2
clone_size: -
d_call: TRBD1
j_call: TRBJ1-1
cdr3_nt: TGTGCCAGCAGCCAAGGACAGGGAATGAACACTGAAGCTTTCTTT
cdr3_aa: CASSQGQGMNTEAFF

v_call: TRBV7-9
clone_size: -
d_call: TRBD1
j_call: TRBJ1-4
cdr3_nt: TGTGCCAGCAGCTTAAGCACAGGGGAGGCTGAAAAACTGTTTTTT
cdr3_aa: CASSLSTGEAEKLFF

v_call: TRBV27
clone_size: -
d_call: TRBD1
j_call: TRBJ1-6
cdr3_nt: TGTGCCAGCAGTGGCAAGTTGGGACAGGGGGCGAATTCACCCCTCCACTTT
cdr3_aa: CASSGKLGQGANSPLHF

v_call: TRBV5-1
clone_size: -
d_call: -
j_call: TRBJ1-1
cdr3_nt: TGCGCCAGCAGCTTAGATCAAGGGGTGGGCACTGAAGCTTTCTTT
cdr3_aa: CASSLDQGVGTEAFF

v_call: TRBV19
clone_size: -
d_call: TRBD1
j_call: TRBJ1-5
cdr3_nt: TGTGCCAGTAGTATAGTTGGGACAGGGGGCAATCAGCCCCAGCATTTT
cdr3_aa: CASSIVGTGGNQPQHF

v_call: TRBV21-1
clone_size: -
d_call: -
j_call: TRBJ2-3
cdr3_nt: TGTGCCAGCAGCAAAGTGAGGGGGACAACTAGCACAGATACGCAGTATTTT
cdr3_aa: CASSKVRGTTSTDTQYF

v_call: TRBV28
clone_size: -
d_call: -
j_call: TRBJ1-4
cdr3_nt: TGTGCCAGCAGTGGGCTTCAAGATGAAAAACTGTTTTTT
cdr3_aa: CASSGLQDEKLFF

v_call: TRBV4-1
clone_size: once
d_call: -
j_call: TRBJ1-1
cdr3_nt: TGCGCCAGCAGCCAAGTCGGGAAAAACACTGAAGCTTTCTTT
cdr3_aa: CASSQVGKNTEAFF

v_call: TRBV20-1
clone_size: -
d_call: TRBD1
j_call: TRBJ1-4
cdr3_nt: TGCAGTGCTAGTCAAGGGAGGACAGGGAGAGAAAAACTGTTTTTT
cdr3_aa: CSASQGRTGREKLFF

v_call: TRBV5-1
clone_size: -
d_call: TRBD2
j_call: TRBJ2-5
cdr3_nt: TGCGCCAGCAGCACACGACTAGCGGGGGGCCAAGAGACCCAGTACTTC
cdr3_aa: CASSTRLAGGQETQYF

v_call: TRBV18
clone_size: -
d_call: -
j_call: TRBJ1-2
cdr3_nt: TGTGCCAGCTCAGACGGGAGGAGTGGCTACACCTTC
cdr3_aa: CASSDGRSGYTF

v_call: TRBV27
clone_size: -
d_call: -
j_call: TRBJ2-2
cdr3_nt: TGTGCCAGCAGTCCCCCCGGAGGCGCGAACACCGGGGAGCTGTTTTTT
cdr3_aa: CASSPPGGANTGELFF

v_call: TRBV7-2
clone_size: -
d_call: -
j_call: TRBJ2-7
cdr3_nt: TGTGCCAGCAGCTCAAGAGGAATAGGCCGATACGAGCAGTACTTC
cdr3_aa: CASSSRGIGRYEQYF

v_call: TRBV7-9
clone_size: -
d_call: TRBD2
j_call: TRBJ2-1
cdr3_nt: TGTGCCAGCAGCGTAGAAGGGGACTACTACAATGAGCAGTTCTTC
cdr3_aa: CASSVEGDYYNEQFF

v_call: TRBV5-5
clone_size: -
d_call: -
j_call: TRBJ2-2
cdr3_nt: TGTGCCAGCAGCTTGTATGACAGGGAGGCCGGGGAGCTGTTTTTT
cdr3_aa: CASSLYDREAGELFF

v_call: TRBV6-5
clone_size: few
d_call: TRBD1
j_call: TRBJ2-2
cdr3_nt: TGTGCCACCAGGACAGGGGGTACCGGGGAGCTGTTTTTT
cdr3_aa: CATRTGGTGELFF

v_call: TRBV6-5
clone_size: -
d_call: TRBD1
j_call: TRBJ2-3
cdr3_nt: TGTGCCGCTCGGACAGGGGGGTCTAGCACAGATACGCAGTATTTT
cdr3_aa: CAARTGGSSTDTQYF

v_call: TRBV5-1
clone_size: -
d_call: TRBD2
j_call: TRBJ2-3
cdr3_nt: TGCGCCAGCAGCTTCCTAGCGGGGACCAGCACAGATACGCAGTATTTT
cdr3_aa: CASSFLAGTSTDTQYF

v_call: TRBV10-2
clone_size: -
d_call: TRBD2
j_call: TRBJ2-3
cdr3_nt: TGCGCCAGCACTTTAGCGGGGGGGCCAACAGATACGCAGTATTTT
cdr3_aa: CASTLAGGPTDTQYF

v_call: TRBV19
clone_size: once
d_call: -
j_call: TRBJ1-6
cdr3_nt: TGTGCCAGCAACAAGTCACCCCGGCAGGTTTCACCCCTCCACTTT
cdr3_aa: CASNKSPRQVSPLHF

v_call: TRBV30
clone_size: -
d_call: -
j_call: TRBJ1-2
cdr3_nt: TGTGCCTGGAGCGATCAATATGAGGGCTACACCTTC
cdr3_aa: CAWSDQYEGYTF

v_call: TRBV7-2
clone_size: -
d_call: TRBD2
j_call: TRBJ2-5
cdr3_nt: TGTGCCAGCAGCACGATCGGACTAGCGGTACAAGAGACCCAGTACTTC
cdr3_aa: CASSTIGLAVQETQYF

v_call: TRBV2
clone_size: -
d_call: -
j_call: TRBJ1-4
cdr3_nt: TGTGCCAGCATGCAGGTCCCTTCGACTAATGAAAAACTGTTTTTT
cdr3_aa: CASMQVPSTNEKLFF

v_call: TRBV6-2/TRBV6-3
clone_size: -
d_call: TRBD2
j_call: TRBJ2-7
cdr3_nt: TGTGCCAGCAGCGGGGGGGGCGGAAAAACCTACGAGCAGTACTTC
cdr3_aa: CASSGGGGKTYEQYF

v_call: TRBV3-1/TRBV3-2
clone_size: -
d_call: -
j_call: TRBJ2-7
cdr3_nt: TGTGCCAGCAGCCTGAGGACTTGGTTAGAGCAGTACTTC
cdr3_aa: CASSLRTWLEQYF

v_call: TRBV27
clone_size: -
d_call: -
j_call: TRBJ1-1
cdr3_nt: TGTGCCAGCAGTTCCTACAGGTTGGGGCAGGGGGAAGCTTTCTTT
cdr3_aa: CASSSYRLGQGEAFF

v_call: TRBV27
clone_size: few
d_call: -
j_call: TRBJ1-4
cdr3_nt: TGTGCCAGCAGTTTTATAGGGGATGAAAAACTGTTTTTT
cdr3_aa: CASSFIGDEKLFF

v_call: TRBV7-9
clone_size: -
d_call: TRBD1
j_call: TRBJ1-1
cdr3_nt: TGTACCAGCAGCACGACAGGGAGGAACACTGAAGCTTTCTTT
cdr3_aa: CTSSTTGRNTEAFF

v_call: TRBV28
clone_size: -
d_call: TRBD1
j_call: TRBJ2-7
cdr3_nt: TGTGCCAGCACCGGTACCGGGACAGGGGAACGCGAGCAGTACTTC
cdr3_aa: CASTGTGTGEREQYF

v_call: TRBV6-4
clone_size: -
d_call: -
j_call: TRBJ2-2
cdr3_nt: TGTGCCAGCAGTGACACCTATCGCACCGGGGAGCTGTTTTTT
cdr3_aa: CASSDTYRTGELFF

v_call: TRBV7-6
clone_size: -
d_call: -
j_call: TRBJ2-3
cdr3_nt: TGTGCCAGCAGCCCGTCTGGGGGCCAAGATACGCAGTATTTT
cdr3_aa: CASSPSGGQDTQYF

v_call: TRBV2
clone_size: -
d_call: TRBD2
j_call: TRBJ2-3
cdr3_nt: TGTGCCAGCTGGACTAGCGGGGATGGTATCACAGATACGCAGTATTTT
cdr3_aa: CASWTSGDGITDTQYF

v_call: TRBV7-9
clone_size: -
d_call: TRBD1
j_call: TRBJ1-2
cdr3_nt: TGTGCCAGCAGCAGGACAGGGGAAAACTATGGCTACACCTTC
cdr3_aa: CASSRTGENYGYTF

v_call: TRBV27
clone_size: -
d_call: -
j_call: TRBJ1-3
cdr3_nt: TGTGCCAGCAGTCCCGGGGGGGGCTCTGGAAACACCATATATTTT
cdr3_aa: CASSPGGGSGNTIYF

v_call: TRBV3-1/TRBV3-2
clone_size: -
d_call: TRBD1
j_call: TRBJ2-2
cdr3_nt: TGTGCCAGCACCGGGAACAGGGGCCACGACACCGGGGAGCTGTTTTTT
cdr3_aa: CASTGNRGHDTGELFF

v_call: TRBV11-2
clone_size: -
d_call: -
j_call: TRBJ1-6
cdr3_nt: TGTGCCAGCAGCTTAGTTCAGGAAAATTCACCCCTCCACTTT
cdr3_aa: CASSLVQENSPLHF

v_call: TRBV4-1
clone_size: -
d_call: TRBD1
j_call: TRBJ1-1
cdr3_nt: TGCGCCAGCAGCCAAGATCTCGAGGGGGCGACGAAAGCTGAAGCTTTCTTT
cdr3_aa: CASSQDLEGATKAEAFF

v_call: TRBV19
clone_size: -
d_call: -
j_call: TRBJ1-2
cdr3_nt: TGTGCCAGTAGGAGACGAGGACAGAGCTATGGCTACACCTTC
cdr3_aa: CASRRRGQSYGYTF

v_call: TRBV7-6
clone_size: -
d_call: -
j_call: TRBJ1-1
cdr3_nt: TGTGCCAGCAGCAGCGGGAGACAGGCCCGGAACACTGAAGCTTTCTTT
cdr3_aa: CASSSGRQARNTEAFF

v_call: TRBV10-3
clone_size: -
d_call: -
j_call: TRBJ2-3
cdr3_nt: TGTGCCATCAGTGACGGAAGGGGAGGAGGAGATACGCAGTATTTT
cdr3_aa: CAISDGRGGGDTQYF

v_call: TRBV29-1
clone_size: -
d_call: -
j_call: TRBJ1-1
cdr3_nt: TGCAGCGTTGAAGATGCTAAGAGACAGATGAACACTGAAGCTTTCTTT
cdr3_aa: CSVEDAKRQMNTEAFF

v_call: TRBV9
clone_size: -
d_call: -
j_call: TRBJ1-6
cdr3_nt: TGTGCCAGCAGCGTAAGCGGTTCTGATTCACCCCTCCACTTT
cdr3_aa: CASSVSGSDSPLHF

v_call: TRBV18
clone_size: -
d_call: -
j_call: TRBJ1-4
cdr3_nt: TGTGCCAGCTCACCGTCGTCGGCAACTAATGAAAAACTGTTTTTT
cdr3_aa: CASSPSSATNEKLFF

v_call: TRBV5-4
clone_size: -
d_call: TRBD2
j_call: TRBJ2-7
cdr3_nt: TGTGCCAGCAGCTGGATAAGGGGACTAGCGGGGGCCTACGAGCAGTACTTC
cdr3_aa: CASSWIRGLAGAYEQYF

v_call: TRBV5-6
clone_size: -
d_call: -
j_call: TRBJ1-2
cdr3_nt: TGTGCCAGCGCCCTAGGGGATGGCTACACCTTC
cdr3_aa: CASALGDGYTF

v_call: TRBV28
clone_size: -
d_call: TRBD1
j_call: TRBJ1-6
cdr3_nt: TGTGCCAGCAGCCGAACGACAGGGGTAAATAATTCACCCCTCCACTTT
cdr3_aa: CASSRTTGVNNSPLHF

v_call: TRBV28
clone_size: -
d_call: -
j_call: TRBJ1-2
cdr3_nt: TGTGCCAGCAGATTACAGGGCGTCATAGGCTACACCTTC
cdr3_aa: CASRLQGVIGYTF

v_call: TRBV27
clone_size: once
d_call: -
j_call: TRBJ1-2
cdr3_nt: TGTGCCAGCAGTTTAGAGGGGCGGGGATCTGGCTACACCTTC
cdr3_aa: CASSLEGRGSGYTF

v_call: TRBV5-6
clone_size: -
d_call: -
j_call: TRBJ1-1
cdr3_nt: TGTGCCCGCCGGGGGAATGAAGCTTTCTTT
cdr3_aa: CARRGNEAFF

v_call: TRBV5-4
clone_size: -
d_call: -
j_call: TRBJ2-3
cdr3_nt: TGTGCCAGCAGCTTTCCGGGAAACACAGATACGCAGTATTTT
cdr3_aa: CASSFPGNTDTQYF

v_call: TRBV12-3/TRBV12-4
clone_size: -
d_call: TRBD2
j_call: TRBJ2-1
cdr3_nt: TGTGCCAGCAGTCGAAGCGGGGGAAATGAGCAGTTCTTC
cdr3_aa: CASSRSGGNEQFF

v_call: TRBV7-6
clone_size: -
d_call: TRBD2
j_call: TRBJ2-5
cdr3_nt: TGTGCCAGCAGCTTAAGGGCTAGCGGGAACCAAGAGACCCAGTACTTC
cdr3_aa: CASSLRASGNQETQYF